These T cell receptor beta chains were read from a single sample in a study of T-cell memory formation after mild COVID-19. TCRdb passed the 5' RACE reads through MiXCR, listing each CDR3 protein once. Here the sample spans 30,000 to 35,000 distinct CDR3 sequences, around 7.7% being singletons. Sequenced: PBMCs or a T cell subset sorted from them (not recorded which). These receptors all come from a man between 18 and 29 years old who had mild COVID-19 (a few samples of this study predate the infection). Cell type and time point are not known. CDR3s include the opening cysteine and the closing phenylalanine or tryptophan. The D gene is left open where the match is weak. Only part of the rows carry a size: once, few, many, or a class if the clone is expanded.

D | J | V | size | CDR3 | DNA
- | TRBJ2-2 | TRBV5-1 | few | CASSLGTNTGELFF | TGCGCCAGCAGCTTAGGGACTAACACCGGGGAGCTGTTTTTT
- | TRBJ2-5 | TRBV27 | many | CASSPPARETQYF | TGTGCCAGCAGCCCCCCCGCGCGTGAGACCCAGTACTTC
- | TRBJ1-5 | TRBV2 | many | CASNDFGNQPQHF | TGTGCCAGCAATGATTTTGGCAATCAGCCCCAGCATTTT
TRBD2 | TRBJ2-5 | TRBV9 | many | CASSAGDSGAETQYF | TGTGCCAGCAGCGCAGGGGATAGCGGGGCAGAGACCCAGTACTTC
TRBD1 | TRBJ2-1 | TRBV12-3/TRBV12-4 | many | CASTDGTGDYNEQFF | TGTGCCAGCACGGACGGGACAGGGGATTACAATGAGCAGTTCTTC
- | TRBJ2-7 | TRBV6-5 | many | CASRSGGVSYEQYF | TGTGCCAGCAGATCCGGGGGCGTTTCCTACGAGCAGTACTTC
- | TRBJ1-5 | TRBV12-3/TRBV12-4 | few | CASSLKNQPQHF | TGTGCCAGCAGTTTAAAGAATCAGCCCCAGCATTTT
- | TRBJ1-4 | TRBV29-1 | - | CSVGETNEKLFF | TGCAGCGTTGGGGAGACTAATGAAAAACTGTTTTTT
- | TRBJ2-3 | TRBV5-1 | few | CASTTGTENTDTQYF | TGCGCCAGCACCACCGGGACGGAGAACACAGATACGCAGTATTTT
- | TRBJ1-2 | TRBV6-2/TRBV6-3 | - | CASVIGHLNYGYTF | TGTGCCAGCGTAATAGGACACTTAAACTATGGCTACACCTTC
- | TRBJ2-3 | TRBV20-1 | few | CSASPVATSTDTQYF | TGCAGTGCTTCACCAGTAGCGACCAGCACAGATACGCAGTATTTT
- | TRBJ2-2 | TRBV27 | many | CASGYSDRTGELFF | TGTGCCAGCGGCTACTCCGACAGAACCGGGGAGCTGTTTTTT
- | TRBJ2-6 | TRBV7-2 | many | CASTYWGSGANVLTF | TGTGCCAGCACCTATTGGGGGTCTGGGGCCAACGTCCTGACTTTC
- | TRBJ2-3 | TRBV5-4 | many | CASSFRLNRGTDTQYF | TGTGCCAGCAGCTTTCGACTAAACAGGGGCACAGATACGCAGTATTTT
- | TRBJ2-3 | TRBV20-1 | many | CRTAELFTDTQYF | TGCAGAACAGCGGAACTTTTCACAGATACGCAGTATTTT
- | TRBJ1-1 | TRBV7-2 | many | CASSYQTGNTEAFF | TGTGCCAGCAGCTACCAGACGGGGAACACTGAAGCTTTCTTT
- | TRBJ2-1 | TRBV5-1 | many | CASSLWDINNEQFF | TGCGCCAGCAGCTTGTGGGACATCAACAATGAGCAGTTCTTC
- | TRBJ1-5 | TRBV6-2/TRBV6-3 | many | CASSYHYQRDQPQHF | TGTGCCAGCAGTTACCATTATCAACGGGATCAGCCCCAGCATTTT
- | TRBJ2-7 | TRBV12-3/TRBV12-4 | many | CASSSYYEQYF | TGTGCCAGCAGTTCATACTACGAGCAGTACTTC
TRBD1 | TRBJ1-6 | TRBV5-1 | many | CASSFGQDGSPLHF | TGCGCCAGCAGCTTCGGACAGGACGGTTCACCCCTCCACTTT
- | TRBJ2-6 | TRBV18 | few | CASSPLPASRSGANVLTF | TGTGCCAGCTCACCACTCCCGGCAAGCAGGTCGGGGGCCAACGTCCTGACTTTC
- | TRBJ2-1 | TRBV24-1 | many | CASEGYNEQFF | TGTGCCTCCGAGGGCTACAATGAGCAGTTCTTC
- | TRBJ2-7 | TRBV7-2 | many | CASSPRHDSYEQYF | TGTGCCAGCAGCCCCCGACACGACTCCTACGAGCAGTACTTC
- | TRBJ1-6 | TRBV6-1 | many | CASSEGDLGSSPLHF | TGTGCCAGCAGTGAGGGGGATCTGGGGAGTTCACCCCTCCACTTT
TRBD2 | TRBJ2-1 | TRBV6-4 | once | CASSDPRSGRVSEQFF | TGTGCCAGCAGTGACCCTAGGAGCGGGAGAGTCAGTGAGCAGTTCTTC
- | TRBJ2-5 | TRBV5-1 | many | CASSYQLAEETQYF | TGCGCCAGCAGCTACCAACTAGCAGAAGAGACCCAGTACTTC
- | TRBJ2-2 | TRBV20-1 | many | CSLLGGNTGELFF | TGCAGTCTCTTGGGAGGGAACACCGGGGAGCTGTTTTTT
- | TRBJ2-3 | TRBV12-3/TRBV12-4 | many | CASSLWGADTQYF | TGTGCCAGCAGTTTATGGGGAGCAGATACGCAGTATTTT
- | TRBJ2-1 | TRBV15 | - | CATSSFTGTGGDEQFF | TGTGCCACCAGCAGCTTTACCGGGACGGGGGGCGATGAGCAGTTCTTC
- | TRBJ2-7 | TRBV7-9 | many | CASGQGGYEQYF | TGTGCCTCAGGGCAGGGAGGCTACGAGCAGTACTTC
- | TRBJ2-5 | TRBV3-1 | few | CASSPPGSARSTQYF | TGTGCCAGCAGCCCACCAGGGAGCGCCCGATCGACCCAGTACTTC
- | TRBJ1-2 | TRBV12-3/TRBV12-4 | many | CASSWGDGYGYTF | TGTGCCAGCAGTTGGGGGGATGGCTATGGCTACACCTTC
TRBD1 | TRBJ2-7 | TRBV5-1 | few | CASMPGQGIDEQYF | TGCGCCAGCATGCCGGGACAGGGCATCGACGAGCAGTACTTC
- | TRBJ2-5 | TRBV7-9 | many | CASSTTGYQETQYF | TGTGCCAGCAGCACAACCGGCTACCAAGAGACCCAGTACTTC
TRBD1 | TRBJ1-1 | TRBV27 | many | CASSLTLTGITEAFF | TGTGCCAGCAGTTTAACCCTGACAGGGATCACTGAAGCTTTCTTT
- | TRBJ2-3 | TRBV5-1 | - | CASRENRNTDTQYF | TGCGCCAGCAGGGAGAACAGGAACACAGATACGCAGTATTTT
- | TRBJ1-1 | TRBV20-1 | many | CSARAQTMNTEAFF | TGCAGTGCTAGAGCGCAGACTATGAACACTGAAGCTTTCTTT
- | TRBJ2-3 | TRBV5-6 | many | CASSHWRGEDTQYF | TGTGCCAGCAGTCATTGGAGGGGGGAAGATACGCAGTATTTT
- | TRBJ2-5 | TRBV20-1 | many | CSARQGETQYF | TGCAGTGCTAGACAGGGAGAGACCCAGTACTTC
- | TRBJ1-5 | TRBV10-2 | many | CASSESDWGQPQHF | TGCGCCAGCAGTGAGTCCGATTGGGGTCAGCCCCAGCATTTT
TRBD2 | TRBJ2-3 | TRBV7-2 | many | CASSGSKERGLDTQYF | TGTGCCAGCAGCGGGTCGAAGGAGCGGGGATTAGATACGCAGTATTTT
TRBD2 | TRBJ2-7 | TRBV7-2 | many | CASSLGGTSGSSYEQYF | TGTGCCAGCAGCTTAGGCGGGACTAGCGGGAGCTCCTACGAGCAGTACTTC
- | TRBJ2-7 | TRBV7-9 | - | CASSLGGPTYEQYF | TGTGCCAGCAGCCTGGGGGGTCCCACCTACGAGCAGTACTTC
TRBD1 | TRBJ2-1 | TRBV7-8 | - | CASSLNSQGDYNEQFF | TGTGCCAGCAGCTTAAATTCTCAGGGGGACTACAATGAGCAGTTCTTC
- | TRBJ1-1 | TRBV7-6 | many | CASSLVGYGSVGTEAFF | TGTGCCAGCAGCTTAGTGGGATATGGTAGTGTGGGCACTGAAGCTTTCTTT
- | TRBJ2-7 | TRBV5-4 | - | CASSLGLHPGNYEQYF | TGTGCCAGCAGCTTGGGACTCCACCCGGGGAACTACGAGCAGTACTTC
- | TRBJ1-1 | TRBV7-6 | many | CASSSGYRVEAFF | TGTGCCAGCAGCTCGGGATACAGGGTGGAAGCTTTCTTT
TRBD2 | TRBJ2-1 | TRBV7-2 | few | CASSQLSGSSSYNEQFF | TGTGCCAGCAGCCAGCTTAGCGGGAGCAGCTCCTACAATGAGCAGTTCTTC
- | TRBJ2-5 | TRBV6-2/TRBV6-3 | many | CASSYAGRTHEETQYF | TGTGCCAGCAGTTACGCGGGGCGAACCCACGAAGAGACCCAGTACTTC
- | TRBJ2-7 | TRBV20-1 | many | CSASPEYEQYF | TGCAGTGCTAGCCCCGAATACGAGCAGTACTTC
- | TRBJ1-5 | TRBV19 | many | CASSTTRTDPPHF | TGTGCCAGTAGTACGACCCGGACAGATCCCCCGCATTTT
- | TRBJ2-1 | TRBV6-2/TRBV6-3 | - | CASSRQASSYNEQFF | TGTGCCAGCAGCCGACAAGCCTCCTCCTACAATGAGCAGTTCTTC
- | TRBJ1-2 | TRBV30 | - | CAWSVTLENINGYTF | TGTGCCTGGAGTGTAACCCTGGAAAATATAAATGGCTACACCTTC
- | TRBJ2-5 | TRBV4-3 | few | CASSLKGGVETQYF | TGCGCCAGCAGCCTAAAGGGGGGGGTAGAGACCCAGTACTTC
TRBD1 | TRBJ1-6 | TRBV12-3/TRBV12-4 | many | CASSLRGQDSPLHF | TGTGCCAGCAGTTTAAGGGGGCAAGATTCACCCCTCCACTTT
- | TRBJ1-1 | TRBV20-1 | many | CSARVYQVLTTEAFF | TGCAGTGCTAGAGTTTATCAAGTCCTAACCACTGAAGCTTTCTTT